The 24 T cell receptor beta chains below come from one sample, sequenced in a study of T cells in localized non-small cell lung cancer. TCRdb's table, derived via immunoSEQ multiplex PCR, lists solely in-frame clones and lacks some. Counted here are 40,000 to 60,000 clones, roughly 86% occurring once; the ten biggest clones make up approximately 16%. Sequenced material: PBMCs, taken before any cancer treatment. Source of these receptors: a female donor with stage II lung adenocarcinoma.

J is TRBJ1-1 and V is TRBV4-1; TRBD1 might be the D (5 bases). The ends were cut back, 0 bases at V and 11 bases at J, with 10 bases in the middle. Germline V gene sequence: CDR1 MGHRA, CDR2 YSYEKL. This CDR3 is built from 12 residues. CDR3 sequence: CASSQEGREAFF. In DNA, the CDR3 is TGCGCCAGCAGCCAAGAGGGCAGGGAGGCTTTCTTT.

The rearrangement links TRBV5-1 to TRBJ2-7, with unresolved D. Germline values: CDR1 SGHRS, CDR2 YFSETQ. This CDR3 has 14 residues. V lost 0 bases, J lost 1 base, and 8 bases lay in between. In nucleotides, the CDR3 is TGCGCCAGCAGCTTGGATGCTCGTTCCTACGAGCAGTACTTC. It codes for CASSLDARSYEQYF.

This chain joins TRBV29-1 and TRBJ2-3; unclear D gene. V was cut by 7 bases and J by 3 bases, with 14 bases left in between. Germline loops: CDR1 SQVTM, CDR2 ANQGSEA. This CDR3 comprises 13 residues. CDR3 region: CSARPDGTDTQYF. DNA for the CDR3: TGCAGCGCCAGACCCGACGGTACAGATACGCAGTATTTT.

The genes are TRBV11-2 and TRBJ1-2, with a weak D call TRBD1 (6 bases). V lost 4 bases to trimming and J lost 2 bases, with 11 bases between them. Germline CDR1 is SGHAT and CDR2 is FQNNGV. The CDR3 sequence is 14 residues long. The CDR3 loop reads CASSSQGGNYGYTF. In DNA form, the CDR3 reads TGTGCCAGCAGCTCACAGGGTGGGAACTATGGCTACACCTTC.

The V call is TRBV11-2, the J call TRBJ2-1; no firm D call. CDR1 and CDR2 (germline): SGHAT, FQNNGV. V shed 0 bases and J shed 12 bases, with 9 bases lying between them. This CDR3 has 12 amino acids. In DNA form, the CDR3 reads TGTGCCAGCAGCTTAGAAGGGATTGGGCAGTTCTTC. This encodes CASSLEGIGQFF.

The CDR3 DNA sequence: TGTGCCAGCAGCCAAGATGCCGGGACAGGGGCGGATACGCAGTATTTT. Its translation: CASSQDAGTGADTQYF. The chain links TRBV4-2 to TRBJ2-3, with 10 positions matching TRBD1. From germline, CDR1 is LGHNA and CDR2 YNFKEQ. The ends lost 0 bases at V and 6 bases at J; junction bases unmatched: 6. CDR3 length: 16 amino acids.

This sequence joins TRBV11-1 and TRBJ2-1; 7 bases fit TRBD1. The junction had 9 bases not matched to a gene; V was cut back by 6 bases and J by 7 bases. CDR1 SGHAT and CDR2 FQDESV come from the germline V gene (reference sequence). CDR3 length: 14 residues. Written as DNA, the CDR3 is TGTGCCAGCAGTGCGACAGGGAATGGAAATGAGCAGTTCTTC. Its protein product is CASSATGNGNEQFF.

J is TRBJ1-5 and V is TRBV6-6, with TRBD1 identical over 8 bases. In germline, CDR1 is MNHNY, CDR2 SVGAGI (reference sequence). The CDR3 is made up of 16 amino acids. Losses at the gene ends were 4 bases for V and 1 base for J; bases not matched to a gene: 6. The CDR3, as DNA: TGTGCCAGCAGTTTCGACAGGGGACGGAGCAATCAGCCCCAGCATTTT. Residues: CASSFDRGRSNQPQHF.

The gene calls are TRBV12-5 and TRBJ1-3, with D perhaps matching TRBD1 (6 bases). Germline values: CDR1 LGHNT, CDR2 FRNRAP. Trimming stripped 7 bases from V and 3 bases from J, with 13 bases between. The length of the CDR3 is 14 residues. CDR3 coding DNA: TGTGCTAGTGCCCAGGGGTTTAGTGGAAACACCATATATTTT. It yields the protein CASAQGFSGNTIYF.

V usage is TRBV19 and J usage is TRBJ1-5, with D possibly TRBD1 on 6 matching bases. The CDR3 has 16 amino acids. Trimming left V 7 bases short and J 4 bases short, with 20 bases between. The V gene's germline CDR1 is LNHDA and CDR2 SQIVND (reference sequence). DNA of the CDR3: TGTGCCAGTATGCCGCCAGGACGGGGGCTAAATCAGCCCCAGCATTTT. Its translation is CASMPPGRGLNQPQHF.

The gene calls are TRBV6-5 and TRBJ2-1, with D possibly being TRBD2 (6 bases). The CDR3 extends over 15 amino acids. The germline V and J ends were trimmed by 5 bases and 4 bases, with 15 bases remaining between them. Germline V CDR1 and CDR2: MNHEY, SVGAGI. CDR3 loop: CASSPGTRGYNEQFF. The CDR3 region has the DNA TGTGCCAGCAGTCCCGGGACTCGGGGGTACAATGAGCAGTTCTTC.

The chain joins TRBV10-2 to TRBJ2-2; no reliable D call. Deletions cut 7 bases from V and 1 base from J, with 4 bases between. This CDR3 region has 12 residues. Per germline, CDR1 WSHSY and CDR2 SAAADI. CDR3 sequence: CASTGNTGELFF. CDR3 bases: TGCGCCAGCACCGGGAACACCGGGGAGCTGTTTTTT.

The rearrangement uses TRBV15 and TRBJ1-4, with a possible D match to TRBD1 (5 bases). The CDR3 runs 14 residues. The germline V gene has CDR1 LNHNV and CDR2 YYDKDF (reference sequence). Trimming took 8 bases from V and 3 from J, leaving 13 bases between them. DNA for the CDR3: TGTGCCACCCGTCCCGCAGGGTCTAATGAAAAACTGTTTTTT. As protein: CATRPAGSNEKLFF.

The V gene is TRBV7-8, the J gene TRBJ2-7; 10 nucleotides match TRBD2. J was trimmed by 2 bases and V by 4 bases; bases with no gene match: 5. This CDR3 comprises 15 residues. Germline loops: CDR1 SGHVS, CDR2 FQNEAQ. The DNA for the CDR3 is TGTGCCAGCAGCTCGTCTAGCGGGGGAGCCTACGAGCAGTACTTC. It encodes CASSSSSGGAYEQYF.

The genes are TRBV2 and TRBJ2-2; possible D gene TRBD2, 6 bases. Germline CDR1 and CDR2: SNHLY and FYNNEI. The length of the CDR3 is 16 residues. Between the trimmed V and J ends, which lost 0 bases and 4 bases, there was a span of 12 bases. In DNA form, the CDR3 reads TGTGCCAGCAGTGAAGCGCTAGGAGGGCTCACCGGGGAGCTGTTTTTT. This codes for CASSEALGGLTGELFF.

The V call is TRBV6-6, the J call TRBJ2-7; D unresolved. Germline CDR1 reads MNHNY; CDR2 reads SVGAGI (reference sequence). The CDR3 is 12 residues long. Between the trimmed V and J ends, which lost 0 bases and 8 bases, there was a span of 8 bases. The CDR3 sequence: CASSYSQNQQYF. CDR3 DNA: TGTGCCAGCAGTTACTCCCAGAACCAGCAGTACTTC.

The chain is built from TRBV2 and TRBJ1-2, with no clear D. V lost 4 bases and J lost 0, with 12 bases in between. This CDR3 has 15 residues. The germline CDR1 and CDR2 sequences are SNHLY and FYNNEI. The CDR3 DNA follows: TGTGCCAGCAGTGTCGGACCGGGTGCTAACTATGGCTACACCTTC. Translated, it gives CASSVGPGANYGYTF.

The chain combines TRBV15 with TRBJ1-5; D uncertain. There are 15 residues in the CDR3. V dropped 5 bases and J dropped 5 bases, with 16 bases sitting between them. From germline, CDR1 is LNHNV and CDR2 YYDKDF (reference sequence). The CDR3 DNA sequence: TGTGCCACCAGCCACCTCGGGGAGAACCATCAGCCCCAGCATTTT. Translated: CATSHLGENHQPQHF.

The rearrangement uses TRBV7-3 and TRBJ2-5; D remains ambiguous. V lost 4 bases, J lost 5 bases, and 14 bases lay in between. The CDR3 loop spans 14 amino acids. Germline V gives CDR1 SGHTA, CDR2 FQGTGA. The CDR3 DNA is TGTGCCAGCAGCTCCGGGCCCGATGGGGAGACCCAGTACTTC. This gives the protein CASSSGPDGETQYF.

The chain couples TRBV5-1 to TRBJ1-4, with a possible D match to TRBD1 (6 bases). The V gene's germline CDR1 is SGHRS and CDR2 YFSETQ. The CDR3 is made up of 14 amino acids. V was clipped by 4 bases and J by 3 bases, with 10 bases between them. This CDR3 reads CASSQDSPNEKLFF. For the CDR3, the DNA is TGCGCCAGCAGCCAGGACAGCCCTAATGAAAAACTGTTTTTT.

The chain uses TRBV4-1 and TRBJ2-1; D is unresolved. Trimming left V 2 bases short and J 5 bases short, with 16 bases between. Germline loops: CDR1 MGHRA, CDR2 YSYEKL. This CDR3 is built from 16 residues. This CDR3 reads CASSQMISDVDNEQFF. CDR3 coding DNA: TGCGCCAGCAGCCAAATGATAAGCGACGTAGACAATGAGCAGTTCTTC.

This chain links TRBV19 with TRBJ1-1, with D possibly matching TRBD1 (6 bases). This CDR3 is 15 amino acids long. Germline V gives CDR1 LNHDA, CDR2 SQIVND (reference sequence). V lost 5 bases, J lost 7 bases, and 20 bases lay in between. CDR3 nucleotides: TGTGCCAGTAGTCCCTCAGGGGCCGCTGAGAGTGAAGCTTTCTTT. Its translation is CASSPSGAAESEAFF.

The CDR3, as DNA: TGTGCCAGTAGGGACGATACGCAGTATTTT. Its protein product is CASRDDTQYF. The rearrangement uses TRBV19 and TRBJ2-3, with D unresolved. The length of the CDR3 is 10 residues. The V end lost 6 bases, the J end lost 6 bases, and 4 bases lay between the germline ends. Germline V gene sequence: CDR1 LNHDA, CDR2 SQIVND (reference sequence). The whole variable domain, filled in from reference TRBV19 and TRBJ2-3, reads DGGITQSPKYLFRKEGQNVTLSCEQNLNHDAMYWYRQDPGQGLRLIYYSQIVNDFQKGDIAEGYSVSREKKESFPLTVTSAQKNPTAFYLCASRDDTQYFGPGTRLTVL.

The chain combines TRBV5-4 with TRBJ2-3, with no clear D. Trimming stripped 1 base from V and 1 base from J, with 4 bases between. Germline lookup yields CDR1 SGHNT and CDR2 YYREEE (reference sequence). CDR3 length: 13 amino acids. CDR3 loop: CASSLHGTDTQYF. In nucleotides, the CDR3 is TGTGCCAGCAGCTTGCACGGCACAGATACGCAGTATTTT.